This T cell receptor beta chain was found in a study of cytomegalovirus exposure and HLA in healthy donors. General study results and limits: A later analysis linked a missense DCLRE1C variant to TCR beta V- and J-gene trimming. A few V segments could not be told apart, such as TRBV6-2 and TRBV6-3, and were left out. Per a prior analysis, the majority of TCR beta V segments were productive roughly 87% or roughly 30% of the time.

This CDR3 has 17 amino acids. In germline, CDR1 is SGHNT, CDR2 YENEEA. V was cut by 2 bases and J by 0 bases, with 14 bases left in between. Points on this clone: As yet, its antigen is unknown.

This PCR relied on a set of 60 Vbeta primers and 13 Jbeta primers. Clones were read by immunoSEQ multiplex PCR, and TCRdb kept only the in-frame ones, dropping some. The sample consists of tens of thousands of clones, more than 50% of them appearing once. The clonotype originates from a woman between 40 and 50 years old in good health and CMV-seropositive. This rearrangement joins TRBV11-3 to TRBJ2-1, with TRBD2 as a possible D gene (6 bases). Sequenced sample: PBMCs. CDR3 residues: CASSLRGGAASYNEQFF. The DNA for the CDR3 is TGTGCCAGCAGCTTACGGGGCGGGGCCGCCTCCTACAATGAGCAGTTCTTC.